These 26 T cell receptor beta chains were sequenced from one sample in a study of blood T cell repertoires in COVID-19. This table comes from immunoSEQ multiplex PCR, and its TCRdb copy is limited to in-frame clones, with some not included. The sample lists roughly 250,000 clones; about 80% were seen once. Sequenced: peripheral blood. Every receptor here comes from a woman of 80 years or more with acute or convalescent COVID-19.

V is TRBV12-5 and J is TRBJ2-7, with D perhaps matching TRBD2 (6 bases). Germline assignment: CDR1 LGHNT and CDR2 FRNRAP. V lost 1 base and J lost 10, with 11 bases in between. The length of the CDR3 is 12 residues. CDR3 in DNA: TGTGCTAGTGGTTTGGCGGACTACCCTCAGTACTTC. This gives the protein CASGLADYPQYF.

Comments on this clone: An end of the junction differs from the germline gene, which may be a read error. The chain combines TRBV28 with TRBJ1-5, with D tentatively TRBD1 (5 bases). The CDR3 consists of 13 residues. CDR1 is MDHEN, CDR2 SYDVKM, per germline. The CDR3 region has the DNA TGTGTCAGCAGTTTATACCAGGGTAGGTCCCAGCATTTT. Its protein product is CVSSLYQGRSQHF.

This chain uses TRBV28 with TRBJ1-2; D not resolved. This CDR3 comprises 15 residues. V was clipped by 1 base and J by 0 bases, with 9 bases between them. Germline lookup yields CDR1 MDHEN and CDR2 SYDVKM. The CDR3 nucleotides read TGTGCCAGCAGTTTATCGAGGAACCCTAACTATGGCTACACCTTC. Residues: CASSLSRNPNYGYTF.

This clone was seen a few times. V usage is TRBV9 and J usage is TRBJ1-1; TRBD1 agrees at 12 bases. V lost 2 bases and J lost 4; bases outside the gene matches: 9. The length of the CDR3 is 17 residues. Germline V gene data show CDR1 as SGDLS and CDR2 as YYNGEE. The CDR3 protein is CASSVAGDRGRFTEAFF. As DNA, the CDR3 is TGTGCCAGCAGCGTTGCTGGGGACAGGGGGCGTTTCACTGAAGCTTTCTTT.

This clone was counted between two and nine times. The chain is built from TRBV7-2 and TRBJ2-7; perhaps TRBD2 as D (6 bases). Germline V gives CDR1 SGHTA, CDR2 FQGNSA. This CDR3 is built from 14 residues. Between the trimmed V and J ends, which lost 5 bases and 3 bases, there was a span of 14 bases. The CDR3 bases are TGTGCCAGCAGCCAAGGGACGGGGGACTACGAGCAGTACTTC. It codes for CASSQGTGDYEQYF.

V is TRBV7-2 and J is TRBJ2-3; D is possibly TRBD2 (6 bases). Trimming stripped 1 base from V and 2 bases from J, with 13 bases between. The CDR3 has 16 residues. CDR1 and CDR2 (germline): SGHTA, FQGNSA. CDR3 DNA sequence: TGTGCCAGCAGCTTAGGTCTAGCGAGATCCACAGATACGCAGTATTTT. Its protein is CASSLGLARSTDTQYF.

The rearrangement joins TRBV3-1 (or the pseudogene TRBV3-2) to TRBJ1-6; TRBD1 is a possible D gene (5 bases). The CDR3 loop spans 15 amino acids. V lost 1 base to trimming and J lost 7 bases, with 11 bases between them. The V gene's germline CDR1 is LGHDT and CDR2 YNNKEL (reference sequence). Here the CDR3 reads CASSQARDGNSPLHF. The CDR3 DNA follows: TGTGCCAGCAGCCAAGCCAGGGATGGGAATTCACCCCTCCACTTT.

V and J are TRBV29-1 and TRBJ2-1; 13 nucleotides match TRBD2. From germline, CDR1 is SQVTM and CDR2 ANQGSEA. V was pared by 7 bases and J by 5 bases, with 2 bases of the junction left unmatched. There are 13 residues in the CDR3. CDR3 sequence (DNA): TGCAGCGCGGGACTAGCGGGAAACAATGAGCAGTTCTTC. Its translation is CSAGLAGNNEQFF.

This clone showed up just once. V is TRBV12-3 or TRBV12-4 and J is TRBJ2-1, with D possibly matching TRBD1 (6 bases). The CDR3 loop spans 11 amino acids. Between the trimmed V and J ends, which lost 5 bases and 13 bases, there was a span of 12 bases. Written as DNA, the CDR3 is TGTGCCAGCAGTCCGGACAGAGGACAGTTCTTC. As protein: CASSPDRGQFF.

The genes are TRBV30 and TRBJ1-6, with a weak D call TRBD1 (6 bases). This CDR3 has 13 residues. Trimming pared 4 bases from V and 10 bases from J, leaving 14 bases between. CDR1 GTSNPN and CDR2 SVGIG come from the germline V gene (reference sequence). This CDR3 is CAWTWGGESPLHF. DNA for the CDR3: TGTGCCTGGACTTGGGGGGGCGAATCACCCCTCCACTTT.

The rearrangement uses TRBV6-5 and TRBJ1-1; D not resolved. V dropped 7 bases and J dropped 2 bases, with 11 bases sitting between them. CDR3 size: 13 residues. In germline, CDR1 is MNHEY, CDR2 SVGAGI. For the CDR3, the DNA is TGTGCCAGCACCTTCTCGGGAAACACTGAAGCTTTCTTT. Protein product: CASTFSGNTEAFF.

The chain has TRBV7-3 and TRBJ2-2; 7 nucleotides line up with TRBD2. Unmatched junction bases numbered 7, after V lost 5 bases and J lost 1 base. This CDR3 has 16 amino acids. Germline V gene data show CDR1 as SGHTA and CDR2 as FQGTGA. CDR3 amino acids: CASSSQAGENTGELFF. DNA for the CDR3: TGTGCCAGCAGCAGCCAGGCGGGGGAGAACACCGGGGAGCTGTTTTTT. Drawing the rest from reference TRBV7-3 and TRBJ2-2, the complete variable domain is GAGVSQTPSNKVTEKGKYVELRCDPISGHTALYWYRQSLGQGPEFLIYFQGTGAADDSGLPNDRFFAVRPEGSVSTLKIQRTERGDSAVYLCASSSQAGENTGELFFGEGSRLTVL.

The chain joins TRBV28 to TRBJ1-2, with 7 bases matching TRBD1. The CDR3 totals 14 residues. After removal of 7 bases from V and 2 bases from J, the junction contained 7 bases not matched to a gene. Germline CDR1 MDHEN, CDR2 SYDVKM. CDR3 loop: CASNSRTGNYGYTF. The CDR3 DNA sequence: TGTGCCAGCAACTCGAGGACAGGCAACTATGGCTACACCTTC.

CDR3 sequence (DNA): TGTGCCAGCAGTTACGTCAGGGGGGCCGATCAGCCCCAGCATTTT. Protein sequence: CASSYVRGADQPQHF. J is TRBJ1-5 and V is TRBV6-2 or TRBV6-3; 7 bases map to TRBD1. The CDR3 has 15 residues. The germline gives CDR1 MNHEY, CDR2 SVGEGT. With V trimmed by 2 bases and J by 5 bases, 6 bases remained unmatched.

The J gene is TRBJ1-6, the V gene TRBV15, with a tentative D call TRBD1 (5 bases). Trimming took 5 bases from V and 0 from J, leaving 8 bases between them. CDR1 LNHNV and CDR2 YYDKDF come from the germline V gene (reference sequence). This CDR3 is 15 amino acids long. CDR3 sequence (DNA): TGTGCCACCAGCGGGGGGAGCTCCTATAATTCACCCCTCCACTTT. Translating gives CATSGGSSYNSPLHF.

This sequence joins TRBV20-1 and TRBJ1-4; D gene ambiguous. CDR1 is DFQATT and CDR2 is SNEGSKA in the germline V gene (reference sequence). Trimming removed 3 bases at V and 4 bases at J, with 9 bases between. The CDR3 runs to 13 residues. The CDR3 sequence is CSASSDDNEKLFF. CDR3 bases: TGCAGTGCTAGTTCAGATGATAATGAAAAACTGTTTTTT.

The rearrangement uses TRBV2 and TRBJ1-1; maybe TRBD1 (6 bases). The CDR3 is made up of 16 amino acids. The V end was cut by 6 bases, the J end by 4 bases, with 21 bases between. Germline values: CDR1 SNHLY, CDR2 FYNNEI. The CDR3 here is CASRDTTLGARTEAFF. CDR3 DNA sequence: TGTGCCAGCAGAGATACGACATTGGGGGCTCGCACTGAAGCTTTCTTT.

This chain uses TRBV19 with TRBJ2-1; TRBD2 matches 8 bases. Per germline, CDR1 LNHDA and CDR2 SQIVND (reference sequence). V was clipped by 5 bases and J by 6 bases; unmatched bases: 9. The length of the CDR3 is 15 residues. This chain's CDR3 is CASSQQRGPPNEQFF. Here the CDR3 DNA reads TGTGCCAGTAGTCAACAGCGGGGGCCCCCCAATGAGCAGTTCTTC.

This chain connects TRBV29-1 to TRBJ2-1; 13 bases line up with TRBD2. The CDR3 is 15 amino acids. V was clipped by 7 bases and J by 7 bases; unmatched bases: 10. In germline, CDR1 is SQVTM, CDR2 ANQGSEA. CDR3 amino acids: CSAQTSGGAANEQFF. Written as DNA, the CDR3 is TGCAGCGCGCAAACTAGCGGGGGGGCCGCAAATGAGCAGTTCTTC.

This clone occurred a few times. This chain connects TRBV5-1 to TRBJ1-4; 7 positions match TRBD1. The CDR3 consists of 14 residues. V shed 4 bases, J shed 5 bases, and the junction held 5 bases outside the gene matches. CDR1 is SGHRS, CDR2 YFSETQ, per germline. The CDR3 is CASSVTGTNEKLFF. DNA for the CDR3: TGCGCCAGCAGCGTGACAGGGACGAATGAAAAACTGTTTTTT.

The CDR3 DNA sequence: TGTGCCAGCAGCCCGGGGACTACCCTGGGCCAGACGCAGTATTTT. Encoded protein: CASSPGTTLGQTQYF. V usage is TRBV7-2 and J usage is TRBJ2-3; 7 bases match TRBD2. Trimming cost V 5 bases and J 9 bases; bases outside gene matches: 14. Germline V lookup: CDR1 SGHTA, CDR2 FQGNSA. CDR3 length: 15 residues.

The chain recombines TRBV3-1 (or the pseudogene TRBV3-2) with TRBJ2-1; TRBD2 agrees at 9 bases. Germline values: CDR1 LGHDT, CDR2 YNNKEL (reference sequence). This CDR3 contains 15 residues. The trim removed 3 bases at V and 5 bases at J, leaving 5 bases unmatched. CDR3: CASSQRPSGDNEQFF. CDR3 nucleotide sequence: TGTGCCAGCAGCCAGAGGCCTAGCGGGGACAATGAGCAGTTCTTC.

The V gene is TRBV6-1, the J gene TRBJ1-5; D possibly corresponds to TRBD1 (6 bases). Germline V CDR1 and CDR2: MNHNS, SASEGT. V lost 6 bases and J 3 bases, leaving 9 bases between the germline ends. This CDR3 contains 13 residues. CDR3 sequence: CASSPGANQPQHF. The CDR3 region has the DNA TGTGCCAGCAGCCCAGGGGCCAATCAGCCCCAGCATTTT.

The V call is TRBV3-1 (or the pseudogene TRBV3-2), the J call TRBJ1-3; tentative D call: TRBD1 (6 bases). The CDR3 covers 14 residues. V was pared by 4 bases and J by 1 base, with 8 bases between. Germline CDR1 and CDR2: LGHDT and YNNKEL (reference sequence). The CDR3 bases are TGTGCCAGCAGCCTCAGGGGTTCTGGAAACACCATATATTTT. Its translation: CASSLRGSGNTIYF.

As regards this clone: One end of the junction does not line up with germline, which may come from a read error. The chain couples TRBV3-1 (or the pseudogene TRBV3-2) to TRBJ2-5; 8 nucleotides line up with TRBD2. The V gene's germline CDR1 is LGHDT and CDR2 YNNKEL (reference sequence). The CDR3 runs 13 residues. CDR3: CASSQRGLSGGDF. The CDR3 nucleotides are TGTGCCAGCAGCCAAAGGGGCCTGAGCGGGGGCGACTTC.

The V and J genes are TRBV5-6 and TRBJ1-2; D is unresolved. V was cut by 1 base and J by 5 bases, with 15 bases left in between. The germline V gene has CDR1 SGHDT and CDR2 YYEEEE. The CDR3 runs to 15 residues. Here the CDR3 reads CASSLIGYRGYGYTF. CDR3 nucleotide sequence: TGTGCCAGCAGCTTGATAGGGTATCGCGGGTATGGCTACACCTTC. The complete variable domain, with remaining parts taken from reference TRBV5-6 and TRBJ1-2, reads DAGVTQSPTHLIKTRGQQVTLRCSPKSGHDTVSWYQQALGQGPQFIFQYYEEEERQRGNFPDRFSGHQFPNYSSELNVNALLLGDSALYLCASSLIGYRGYGYTFGSGTRLTVV.